Following are 18 T cell receptor beta chains from one sample sequenced in a study of cytomegalovirus exposure and HLA in healthy donors. 60 Vbeta and 13 Jbeta primers were used in PCR. The repertoire was sequenced with immunoSEQ multiplex PCR; TCRdb's copy has only in-frame clones and lacks some. The sample includes some 77,000 clones, about four fifths of them seen just once. The sequenced sample was PBMCs. The origin of the receptors is a man aged 50 to 59 in good health and CMV-seropositive.

This clone was recorded once. The chain combines TRBV7-9 with TRBJ1-1, with D possibly matching TRBD1 (6 bases). Trimming took 6 bases from V and 5 from J, leaving 13 bases between them. Germline V gene sequence: CDR1 SEHNR, CDR2 FQNEAQ (reference sequence). This CDR3 contains 13 residues. CDR3 nucleotide sequence: TGTGCCAGCAGACCCAGGGGTGGGACTGAAGCTTTCTTT. It encodes CASRPRGGTEAFF.

The CDR3 protein is CASRDRGYPGTDTQYF. CDR3 sequence (DNA): TGCGCCAGCAGGGACAGAGGGTACCCTGGGACAGATACGCAGTATTTT. V usage is TRBV5-1 and J usage is TRBJ2-3, with D possibly being TRBD1 (6 bases). Looked up from germline, CDR1 is SGHRS and CDR2 is YFSETQ. V was clipped by 5 bases and J by 3 bases, with 19 bases between them. The CDR3 sequence is 16 residues long.

The V gene is TRBV12-5, the J gene TRBJ2-2; possible D gene TRBD2, 6 bases. V was cut by 9 bases and J by 7 bases, with 27 bases left in between. The CDR3 totals 17 residues. CDR1 and CDR2 from the germline V gene are LGHNT and FRNRAP. The CDR3 sequence: CASASHYGGRKGGELFF. The CDR3 DNA reads as TGTGCTAGCGCATCTCATTACGGGGGAAGGAAAGGCGGGGAGCTGTTTTTT.

V gene TRBV19 combines with J gene TRBJ2-3; possibly TRBD2 for D (5 bases). V was cut by 9 bases and J by 2 bases, with 15 bases left in between. CDR1 and CDR2 from the germline V gene are LNHDA and SQIVND (reference sequence). The CDR3 consists of 14 residues. As DNA, the CDR3 is TGTGCCAGCACCGAGGGAGCCAACACAGATACGCAGTATTTT. It yields the protein CASTEGANTDTQYF. Full variable domain (outside the CDR3, taken from reference TRBV19 and TRBJ2-3): DGGITQSPKYLFRKEGQNVTLSCEQNLNHDAMYWYRQDPGQGLRLIYYSQIVNDFQKGDIAEGYSVSREKKESFPLTVTSAQKNPTAFYLCASTEGANTDTQYFGPGTRLTVL.

The chain is built from TRBV4-2 and TRBJ2-2; 10 bases map to TRBD2. Per germline, CDR1 LGHNA and CDR2 YNFKEQ. This CDR3 region has 16 residues. Unmatched junction bases numbered 3, after V lost 1 base and J lost 4 bases. The CDR3 protein is CASSQVSGRATGELFF. CDR3 nucleotides: TGTGCCAGCAGCCAAGTAAGCGGGAGGGCCACCGGGGAGCTGTTTTTT.

The DNA for the CDR3 is TGTGCCAGCAGCTTTGACCGGGGAATGAACACTGAAGCTTTCTTT. This sequence encodes CASSFDRGMNTEAFF. The chain employs TRBV13 and TRBJ1-1, with no clear D. CDR1 and CDR2 (germline): PRHDT, FYEKMQ (reference sequence). The CDR3 loop spans 15 amino acids. V dropped 3 bases and J dropped 0 bases, with 11 bases sitting between them.

This sequence joins TRBV4-1 and TRBJ2-7, with 13 bases fitting TRBD2. Unmatched junction bases numbered 4, after V lost 4 bases and J lost 4 bases. Looked up from germline, CDR1 is MGHRA and CDR2 is YSYEKL. The CDR3 contains 15 residues. Here the CDR3 reads CASSPGLAGRYEQYF. The CDR3 nucleotides are TGCGCCAGCAGCCCGGGACTAGCGGGAAGGTACGAGCAGTACTTC.

This clone was detected once. The chain employs TRBV29-1 and TRBJ2-3, with 14 bases aligning to TRBD2. CDR1 is SQVTM and CDR2 is ANQGSEA in the germline V gene. The CDR3 is 16 residues long. Trimming took 3 bases from V and 3 from J; bases not matched to a gene: 5. DNA for the CDR3: TGCAGCGTTGAGGGACTAGCGGGAGCCCTTACAGATACGCAGTATTTT. The encoded protein is CSVEGLAGALTDTQYF.

This chain connects TRBV7-3 to TRBJ2-3, with D perhaps matching TRBD1 (6 bases). Trimming pared 5 bases from V and 2 bases from J, leaving 11 bases between. Germline values: CDR1 SGHTA, CDR2 FQGTGA. The CDR3 has 14 residues. CDR3 amino acids: CASSTQGYTDTQYF. CDR3 sequence (DNA): TGTGCCAGCAGCACACAGGGTTACACAGATACGCAGTATTTT.

The chain has TRBV10-1 and TRBJ2-1, with 13 positions matching TRBD2. In germline, CDR1 is WNHNN, CDR2 SYGVQD (reference sequence). This CDR3 spans 18 amino acids. The V gene end was trimmed by 0 bases and the J gene end by 2 bases; junction bases not matched to a gene: 4. CDR3 amino acids: CASSESGTSGEPYNEQFF. The CDR3 bases are TGCGCCAGCAGTGAGTCGGGGACTAGCGGGGAGCCCTACAATGAGCAGTTCTTC.

The chain joins TRBV19 to TRBJ2-1, with D perhaps matching TRBD1 (6 bases). V lost 6 bases to trimming and J lost 2 bases, with 29 bases between them. There are 20 residues in the CDR3. Germline values: CDR1 LNHDA, CDR2 SQIVND (reference sequence). The CDR3 loop reads CASRSHEGEIAEVPYNEQFF. CDR3 nucleotide sequence: TGTGCCAGTAGGTCCCACGAGGGGGAGATTGCCGAAGTCCCCTACAATGAGCAGTTCTTC.

Only one count was recorded for this clone. The chain carries TRBV30 and TRBJ2-3, with D perhaps matching TRBD2 (5 bases). Trimming removed 0 bases from V and 1 base from J, with 11 bases in between. From germline, CDR1 is GTSNPN and CDR2 SVGIG (reference sequence). CDR3 length equals 15 residues. CDR3 nucleotides: TGTGCCTGGAGTGTAAGAGGGATTCGCACAGATACGCAGTATTTT. Its translation is CAWSVRGIRTDTQYF.

The rearrangement joins TRBV5-4 to TRBJ2-5; 12 bases line up with TRBD1. Per the germline V gene, CDR1 is SGHNT and CDR2 is YYREEE (reference sequence). V dropped 3 bases and J dropped 5; count of bases not matched to a gene: 5. CDR3 size: 15 residues. The CDR3 DNA sequence: TGTGCCAGCAGCTCCGGCGGGACAGGGGGCGAGACCCAGTACTTC. Translation gives CASSSGGTGGETQYF.

The CDR3 DNA sequence: TGTGCCTGGAGTTGGGGAGGCAACGAGCAGTACTTC. It yields the protein CAWSWGGNEQYF. This chain connects TRBV30 to TRBJ2-7; D possibly corresponds to TRBD2 (6 bases). This CDR3 spans 12 amino acids. V was trimmed by 2 bases and J by 5 bases, leaving 10 bases between them. Looked up from germline, CDR1 is GTSNPN and CDR2 is SVGIG (reference sequence).

This clone came up a few times. The rearrangement joins TRBV21-1 to TRBJ1-6. TRBV21-1 is recorded as a pseudogene. This CDR3 spans 15 amino acids. The CDR3, as DNA: TGTGCCAGCATCCGGACTGAGACCTTGGGTTCACCCCTCCACTTT. It codes for CASIRTETLGSPLHF.

The V call is TRBV7-9, the J call TRBJ1-6; TRBD1 matches at 7 bases. The CDR3 consists of 15 residues. V was clipped by 6 bases and J by 5 bases; unmatched bases: 7. The germline V gene has CDR1 SEHNR and CDR2 FQNEAQ (reference sequence). In nucleotides, the CDR3 is TGTGCCAGCAGATCTGGGACAGCCAATAATTCACCCCTCCACTTT. Translating gives CASRSGTANNSPLHF.

This clone was detected only a few times. The genes are TRBV11-2 and TRBJ2-7; D possibly corresponds to TRBD1 (6 bases). V lost 2 bases and J 2 bases, leaving 10 bases between the germline ends. The CDR3 extends over 14 amino acids. Germline V gene sequence: CDR1 SGHAT, CDR2 FQNNGV. The CDR3 coding sequence is TGTGCCAGCAGCTTACTTGGGACACCCTACGAGCAGTACTTC. It translates to CASSLLGTPYEQYF.

The genes are TRBV6-4 and TRBJ2-5, with TRBD2 matching over 13 bases. V shed 6 bases, J shed 4 bases, and the junction held 8 bases outside the gene matches. The CDR3 loop spans 16 amino acids. The germline CDR1 and CDR2 sequences are MRHNA and SNTAGT. For the CDR3, the DNA is TGTGCCAGCAGCCCACTAGCGGGAGGGCCGAGAGAGACCCAGTACTTC. This encodes CASSPLAGGPRETQYF.